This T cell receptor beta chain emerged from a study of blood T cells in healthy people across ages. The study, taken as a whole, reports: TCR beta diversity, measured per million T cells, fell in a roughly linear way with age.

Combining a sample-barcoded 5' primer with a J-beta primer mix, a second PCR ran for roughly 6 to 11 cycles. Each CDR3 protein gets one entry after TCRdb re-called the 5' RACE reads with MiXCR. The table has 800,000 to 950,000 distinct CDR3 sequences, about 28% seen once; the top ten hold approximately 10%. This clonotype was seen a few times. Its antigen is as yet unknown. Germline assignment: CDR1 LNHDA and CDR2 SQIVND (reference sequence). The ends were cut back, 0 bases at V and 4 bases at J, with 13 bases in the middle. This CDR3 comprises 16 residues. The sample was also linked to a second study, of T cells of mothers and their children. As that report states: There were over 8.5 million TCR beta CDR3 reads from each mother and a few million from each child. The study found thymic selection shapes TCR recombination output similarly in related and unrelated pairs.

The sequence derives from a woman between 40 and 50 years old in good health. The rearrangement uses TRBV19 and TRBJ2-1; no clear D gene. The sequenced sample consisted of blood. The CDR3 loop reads CASSIDGPAGYNEQFF. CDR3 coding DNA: TGTGCCAGTAGTATAGATGGTCCGGCAGGTTACAATGAGCAGTTCTTC.